Listed below are T cell receptor beta chains from one sample, sequenced in a study of blood T cell repertoires in COVID-19. Sequencing was performed with immunoSEQ multiplex PCR; in TCRdb, only in-frame clones are kept and a portion is missing. The sample has 200,000 to 250,000 clones; around 81% are singletons. The sequencing input was PBMCs or T cells enriched from blood (not recorded which). These receptor sequences come from a woman aged 35 to 49 with acute COVID-19. Both conserved end residues are part of each CDR3. The order of the fields is clone size, D gene, J gene, V gene, CDR3 protein, CDR3 DNA. A D gene is named only where the DNA matches it firmly. A row's size may be missing; if present it is once, few, many or a size class.

size: NA; D: NA; J: TRBJ1-2; V: TRBV28; CDR3: CASTHEGVSGGYTF; DNA: TGTGCCAGCACCCACGAAGGGGTTTCGGGCGGCTACACCTTC
size: NA; D: NA; J: TRBJ2-7; V: TRBV5-1; CDR3: CASKPGSGLSYEQYF; DNA: TGCGCCAGTAAGCCGGGGAGCGGCCTCTCCTACGAGCAGTACTTC
size: NA; D: NA; J: TRBJ1-5; V: TRBV29-1; CDR3: CSVADSLNQPQHF; DNA: TGCAGCGTTGCTGACAGTTTAAATCAGCCCCAGCATTTT
size: NA; D: NA; J: TRBJ2-5; V: TRBV11-3; CDR3: CASSFGLTKDGGETQYF; DNA: TGTGCCAGCAGCTTTGGGTTGACAAAGGATGGAGGAGAGACCCAGTACTTC
size: NA; D: TRBD2; J: TRBJ2-3; V: TRBV20-1; CDR3: CSASRGGPTDTQYF; DNA: TGCAGTGCTAGTCGGGGGGGGCCCACAGATACGCAGTATTTT
size: few; D: NA; J: TRBJ1-4; V: TRBV18; CDR3: CASSPSGTTGSKLFF; DNA: TGTGCCAGCTCACCGTCCGGGACAACTGGATCAAAACTGTTTTTT
size: NA; D: TRBD2; J: TRBJ2-7; V: TRBV6-5; CDR3: CASSYSRLAGTYEQYF; DNA: TGTGCCAGCAGTTACTCGCGGCTAGCGGGAACCTACGAGCAGTACTTC
size: NA; D: NA; J: TRBJ2-7; V: TRBV18; CDR3: CASSPRGLEEQYF; DNA: TGTGCCAGCTCACCACGTGGGTTGGAGGAGCAGTACTTC
size: NA; D: NA; J: TRBJ1-5; V: TRBV6-1; CDR3: CASSEYGTAVGKPQHF; DNA: TGTGCCAGCAGTGAATACGGCACAGCCGTAGGAAAGCCCCAGCATTTT
size: once; D: TRBD1; J: TRBJ1-2; V: TRBV29-1; CDR3: CSAGGTGDNYGYTF; DNA: TGCAGCGCTGGAGGGACAGGCGATAACTATGGCTACACCTTC
size: NA; D: TRBD1; J: TRBJ1-4; V: TRBV27; CDR3: CASSLNRGLGDEKLFF; DNA: TGTGCCAGCAGTTTAAACAGGGGACTCGGGGATGAAAAACTGTTTTTT
size: NA; D: TRBD1; J: TRBJ1-1; V: TRBV5-4; CDR3: CASSLAGTVNTEAFF; DNA: TGTGCCAGCAGCTTGGCTGGGACAGTCAACACTGAAGCTTTCTTT
size: NA; D: NA; J: TRBJ1-2; V: TRBV7-2; CDR3: CASSLGDSYGYTF; DNA: TGTGCCAGCAGCTTAGGCGACAGTTATGGCTACACCTTC
size: NA; D: TRBD1; J: TRBJ1-6; V: TRBV30; CDR3: CAWRPQGGGSPLHF; DNA: TGTGCCTGGAGACCACAGGGGGGTGGCTCACCCCTCCACTTT
size: NA; D: TRBD1; J: TRBJ2-7; V: TRBV7-8; CDR3: CASSLTGTGDRQVF; DNA: TGTGCCAGCAGCTTAACCGGGACAGGGGACCGCCAGGTCTTC
size: NA; D: TRBD2; J: TRBJ2-2; V: TRBV10-1; CDR3: CASSPQEGTSGRIFFITGELFF; DNA: TGCGCCAGCAGTCCCCAGGAGGGGACTAGCGGGAGGATTTTCTTTATCACCGGGGAGCTGTTTTTT
size: NA; D: NA; J: TRBJ1-4; V: TRBV5-1; CDR3: CASSLYSKSPKLFF; DNA: TGCGCCAGCAGCTTGTACAGCAAATCTCCAAAACTGTTTTTT
size: NA; D: TRBD1; J: TRBJ1-1; V: TRBV2; CDR3: CASSWTGASTEAFF; DNA: TGTGCCAGCAGCTGGACAGGGGCCAGCACTGAAGCTTTCTTT
size: NA; D: NA; J: TRBJ1-1; V: TRBV28; CDR3: CASSTPRGRHNTEAFF; DNA: TGTGCCAGCAGTACCCCGCGGGGGCGCCACAACACTGAAGCTTTCTTT
size: once; D: TRBD2; J: TRBJ2-3; V: TRBV6-5; CDR3: CASRRSGRYPDTQYF; DNA: TGTGCCAGCAGGCGAAGCGGGAGGTACCCAGATACGCAGTATTTT
size: NA; D: TRBD2; J: TRBJ2-1; V: TRBV3-1/TRBV3-2; CDR3: CASRGTSGTYNEQFF; DNA: TGTGCCAGCAGGGGGACTAGCGGTACCTACAATGAGCAGTTCTTC
size: NA; D: NA; J: TRBJ2-2; V: TRBV9; CDR3: CASSVEAGEGGELFF; DNA: TGTGCCAGCAGCGTAGAGGCAGGGGAGGGCGGGGAGCTGTTTTTT
size: NA; D: NA; J: TRBJ1-6; V: TRBV7-2; CDR3: CASSLGGQVFNSPLHF; DNA: TGTGCCAGCAGCTTAGGAGGGCAGGTGTTTAATTCACCCCTCCACTTT
size: once; D: NA; J: TRBJ1-2; V: TRBV5-5; CDR3: CASSLRLGPNGYTF; DNA: TGTGCCAGCAGCTTGAGGTTGGGGCCCAATGGCTACACCTTC
size: NA; D: TRBD1; J: TRBJ1-5; V: TRBV6-1; CDR3: CASSVGTGGGNQPQHF; DNA: TGTGCCAGCAGTGTCGGGACAGGGGGAGGCAATCAGCCCCAGCATTTT
size: NA; D: TRBD1; J: TRBJ1-4; V: TRBV19; CDR3: CASTPGGQGYEKLFF; DNA: TGTGCCAGTACCCCGGGTGGACAGGGGTATGAAAAACTGTTTTTT
size: NA; D: TRBD1; J: TRBJ2-7; V: TRBV10-3; CDR3: CAITTGLSDEQYF; DNA: TGTGCCATCACGACAGGGTTGTCCGACGAGCAGTACTTC
size: NA; D: NA; J: TRBJ2-1; V: TRBV5-1; CDR3: CASSPTGNPYNEQFF; DNA: TGCGCCAGCAGCCCTACAGGGAACCCCTACAATGAGCAGTTCTTC
size: NA; D: NA; J: TRBJ1-6; V: TRBV7-8; CDR3: CASSLADDGAGSPLHF; DNA: TGTGCCAGCAGCTTAGCAGATGATGGGGCAGGGTCACCCCTCCACTTT
size: NA; D: TRBD2; J: TRBJ2-3; V: TRBV7-6; CDR3: CASSLAVSGGGTDTQYF; DNA: TGTGCCAGCAGCTTAGCGGTTAGCGGGGGGGGGACAGATACGCAGTATTTT
size: NA; D: NA; J: TRBJ2-5; V: TRBV29-1; CDR3: CSVVGHYPQETQYF; DNA: TGCAGCGTGGTTGGACACTACCCCCAAGAGACCCAGTACTTC
size: NA; D: TRBD1; J: TRBJ1-2; V: TRBV7-2; CDR3: CASSRTGATYGYTF; DNA: TGTGCCAGCAGTCGGACAGGGGCGACCTATGGCTACACCTTC
size: few; D: NA; J: TRBJ1-2; V: TRBV30; CDR3: CAWRQGGAGYTF; DNA: TGTGCCTGGAGACAGGGAGGGGCAGGCTACACCTTC
size: NA; D: TRBD1; J: TRBJ1-3; V: TRBV10-1; CDR3: CASRDRVGNTIYF; DNA: TGCGCCAGCCGGGACAGGGTAGGAAACACCATATATTTT
size: NA; D: NA; J: TRBJ1-5; V: TRBV9; CDR3: CASSPGVSQPQHF; DNA: TGTGCCAGCAGCCCGGGGGTTAGTCAGCCCCAGCATTTT
size: NA; D: TRBD1; J: TRBJ1-6; V: TRBV19; CDR3: CASSMAGGGSPLHF; DNA: TGTGCCAGTAGTATGGCAGGGGGCGGGTCACCCCTCCACTTT
size: once; D: NA; J: TRBJ2-3; V: TRBV3-1/TRBV3-2; CDR3: CASSQGVGDSTDTQYF; DNA: TGTGCCAGCAGCCAAGGGGTCGGGGATTCCACAGATACGCAGTATTTT
size: NA; D: NA; J: TRBJ1-6; V: TRBV5-8; CDR3: CASSFAGINSPLHF; DNA: TGTGCCAGCAGCTTTGCAGGCATCAATTCACCCCTCCACTTT
size: NA; D: TRBD1; J: TRBJ2-1; V: TRBV5-1; CDR3: CASSSGTVVFSYNEQFF; DNA: TGCGCCAGCAGCTCGGGGACAGTAGTTTTCTCCTACAATGAGCAGTTCTTC
size: NA; D: NA; J: TRBJ2-7; V: TRBV6-6; CDR3: CASSPTGLSPYEQYF; DNA: TGTGCCAGCAGCCCCACGGGACTCTCTCCTTACGAGCAGTACTTC
size: many; D: NA; J: TRBJ1-4; V: TRBV7-9; CDR3: CASSLSPALEKLFF; DNA: TGTGCCAGCAGCCTAAGTCCCGCTTTGGAAAAACTGTTTTTT
size: NA; D: NA; J: TRBJ2-1; V: TRBV5-1; CDR3: CASSPGEAHEQFF; DNA: TGCGCCAGCAGCCCTGGAGAGGCGCATGAGCAGTTCTTC
size: NA; D: TRBD1; J: TRBJ2-1; V: TRBV29-1; CDR3: CSADRVGSYNEQFF; DNA: TGCAGCGCTGACAGGGTAGGCTCCTACAATGAGCAGTTCTTC
size: NA; D: TRBD1; J: TRBJ2-3; V: TRBV9; CDR3: CASSERGQGDTQYF; DNA: TGTGCCAGCAGCGAGCGGGGACAGGGGGATACGCAGTATTTT
size: many; D: NA; J: TRBJ1-1; V: TRBV6-6; CDR3: CASTWGGEAFF; DNA: TGTGCCAGCACCTGGGGGGGTGAAGCTTTCTTT
size: NA; D: NA; J: TRBJ1-1; V: TRBV10-3; CDR3: CATGGLDGNTEAFF; DNA: TGTGCCACCGGAGGTTTGGACGGGAACACTGAAGCTTTCTTT
size: NA; D: TRBD1; J: TRBJ1-4; V: TRBV7-8; CDR3: CASSLQGAGEKLFF; DNA: TGTGCCAGCAGCCTACAGGGGGCGGGAGAAAAACTGTTTTTT
size: few; D: TRBD1; J: TRBJ2-5; V: TRBV5-6; CDR3: CASSRTGVSETQYF; DNA: TGTGCCAGCAGCCGGACAGGGGTATCAGAGACCCAGTACTTC
size: NA; D: TRBD1; J: TRBJ2-7; V: TRBV4-1; CDR3: CASIVGQDSYEQYF; DNA: TGCGCCAGCATAGTCGGACAGGATTCCTACGAGCAGTACTTC
size: few; D: TRBD1; J: TRBJ1-2; V: TRBV6-5; CDR3: CASTVGQGWGYTF; DNA: TGTGCCAGCACCGTGGGACAGGGTTGGGGCTACACCTTC
size: NA; D: NA; J: TRBJ1-5; V: TRBV5-1; CDR3: CASSLTVNQPQHF; DNA: TGCGCCAGCAGCTTGACAGTTAATCAGCCCCAGCATTTT
size: NA; D: NA; J: TRBJ1-2; V: TRBV9; CDR3: CASSVYGRELPGYTF; DNA: TGTGCCAGCAGCGTTTATGGTCGAGAGCTCCCTGGCTACACCTTC
size: NA; D: TRBD2; J: TRBJ2-2; V: TRBV30; CDR3: CAWSLLSGRGTGELFF; DNA: TGTGCCTGGAGCCTCCTTAGCGGGAGGGGGACCGGGGAGCTGTTTTTT
size: NA; D: NA; J: TRBJ2-7; V: TRBV21-1; CDR3: CASSTGQGREQYF; DNA: TGTGCCAGCAGCACCGGACAGGGAAGGGAGCAGTACTTC
size: NA; D: TRBD2; J: TRBJ2-2; V: TRBV5-1; CDR3: CASIGGLAGVPGELFF; DNA: TGCGCCAGCATCGGGGGACTAGCGGGGGTCCCCGGGGAGCTGTTTTTT